This TCR beta chain originates from a study of blood T cell repertoires in COVID-19. Overall study context: The United States, Italy and Spain supplied acute and convalescent COVID-19 samples. From T cells, B-cell-depleted T cells, or PBMCs came the material, which was cDNA or gDNA.

Authors' data handling: From reference gene primer amplification, estimates of nucleated cell counts were derived. Only in-frame clones appear in the TCRdb table, and some are missing; sequencing was by immunoSEQ multiplex PCR. V and J calls and clone size are those listed in that table; D and trimming were worked out from the DNA. The sample comprises 74,000 or so clones, around 89% of which are singletons, and approximately 2.7% rests with the top ten. The CDR3 runs 13 residues. Germline CDR1 and CDR2: ENHRY and SYGVKD. V lost 0 bases, J lost 8 bases, and 9 bases lay in between. Material for sequencing was peripheral blood. V is TRBV10-3 and J is TRBJ2-3; a possible D gene is TRBD2 (5 bases). The clonotype comes from a man in his fifties or sixties with acute or convalescent COVID-19. The CDR3 is CAISESEGATQYF. The DNA of the CDR3 is TGTGCCATCAGTGAGTCAGAGGGAGCTACGCAGTATTTT.